This T cell receptor beta chain was profiled in a study of blood T cell repertoires in COVID-19. Turning to the study itself: Some COVID-19 samples were acute and others convalescent; all came from the United States, Italy and Spain. The cDNA or gDNA used as material had been derived from T cells, B-cell-depleted T cells, or PBMCs.

Deletions cut 3 bases from V and 0 bases from J, with 11 bases between. The CDR3 covers 15 residues. CDR1 MGHDK and CDR2 SYGVNS come from the germline V gene. The assay was immunoSEQ multiplex PCR, and TCRdb's table has in-frame clones only and misses some. The sample lists about 85,000 clones; approximately 80% were seen once. The genes are TRBV25-1 and TRBJ1-2; TRBD1 is a possible D gene (5 bases). This clonotype was sampled from a human donor in a cohort sampled during active COVID-19. Sequencing was performed on peripheral blood. CDR3 loop: CASSDNRHPNYGYTF. The CDR3 coding sequence is TGTGCCAGCAGTGACAACAGGCACCCTAACTATGGCTACACCTTC.